This TCR beta chain appears in the sequencing data of a study of radiotherapy plus CTLA-4 blockade in lung cancer (dated by TCRdb to the late 2010s). Notes on the research overall: Among enrolled patients, roughly 18% had an objective response and 25% to 35% reached disease control.

On this clone: The antigen it recognizes is unknown. No clone much larger than this one lies a single base away; base qualities are absent.

A distance of 18 bases separates the germline ends of V and J, which lose 4 bases and 11 bases respectively. The germline V gene yields SGHDT for CDR1 and YYEEEE for CDR2. From the cysteine up to the phenylalanine, the CDR3 has a length of 13 residues. Only the CDR3 DNA is retained, 39 bases long and in frame from the first base. The study at large found these results: Increased serum interferon-beta after radiation, together with early dynamic changes in blood T cell clones, were reported to be the strongest predictors of response. After treatment with radiotherapy and ipilimumab, TCR clones that originated in tumors expanded in peripheral blood.

In this study, focal radiation therapy paired with CTLA-4 blockade (ipilimumab) was tested in patients who had chemo-refractory metastatic non-small-cell lung cancer. Library creation used the immunoSEQ multiplex PCR assay. In TCRdb, the immuneACCESS table is reduced to in-frame sequences with V and J assigned. These tables do not hold every clone; where another copy was compared, an unresolved V gene accounts for under half, and the others remain unexplained. The sample includes around 100,000 clones, with 81% observed a single time. In total, the top ten clones hold around 3% of the sample. Sequenced material: peripheral blood, taken from a patient treated with radiotherapy plus ipilimumab. This receptor was taken from a human donor with non-small cell lung cancer that progressed on radiotherapy plus ipilimumab. Some clones in this sample may be carry-over from other donors' samples. The chain is made from TRBV5-6 and TRBJ1-1, with no D gene named confidently. In nucleotides, the sequence is TGTGCCAGCAGCCCGGGCCGGCTCAAAGAGGCTTTCTTT. Translated, this gives CASSPGRLKEAFF.